This TCR beta chain emerged from a study of T cell repertoires in cytomegalovirus infection. There are many counts of this clonotype. The CDR3 covers 16 residues. Germline-derived CDR1 and CDR2 are KGHSH and LQKENI. The V gene lost 3 bases and the J gene lost 5 bases, with 18 bases spanning the gap. One entry per CDR3 protein, called by TCRdb with MiXCR from the reads. Among fewer than 550,000 distinct CDR3 sequences listed, about 11% were seen once. The chain employs TRBV18 and TRBJ2-3; a possible D gene is TRBD2 (6 bases). What was sequenced was PBMCs. The sequence was obtained from a human donor in good health (CMV status not recorded). Some clones in this sample may be carry-over from other donors' samples. CDR3 bases: TGTGCCAGCTCACCGCAAGGGCGGGGACGGGGAGATACGCAGTATTTT. This codes for CASSPQGRGRGDTQYF.